This entry concerns a single T cell receptor beta chain. Its target is unknown. The sample belongs to a study of shared clonotypes between healthy human individuals. Overall study results and limits: Naive subsets, compared against memory subsets, generally had larger estimated richness values. The genetic and exposure-history diversity represented was limited by few donors.

This CDR3 is built from 16 residues. Germline V gene sequence: CDR1 SGHDN, CDR2 FVKESK. V was pared by 6 bases and J by 5 bases, with 22 bases between. As defined, naive CD8 cells were CD45RO-negative and positively selected for CCR7, with terminally differentiated effector memory CD45RA+ cells excluded. As handled by the study authors: From ImmunoSEQ came sequences covering only the junction and carrying no quality scores, so filtering differed. Using immunoSEQ multiplex PCR, the repertoire was profiled, and TCRdb retains in-frame clones only, with some absent. The D gene and trimming were derived from the DNA, and the V and J assignments and clone size from that table. The sample lists some 2,100,000 clones; 93% were seen once.

J is TRBJ2-5 and V is TRBV14; D is perhaps TRBD2 (6 bases). The TCR originated in a man aged 18 to 30 in good health. Some clones in this sample may be carry-over from other donors' samples. The material sequenced was naive CD8+ T cells from PBMCs. The CDR3 DNA is TGTGCCAGCAGGAGAACGGGGGATTGGCGATACGAGACCCAGTACTTC. This translates into CASRRTGDWRYETQYF.